The present TCR beta chain was sequenced within a study of shared clonotypes between healthy human individuals. Method: immunoSEQ multiplex PCR; TCRdb's copy keeps in-frame clones and lacks some. Of 300,000 to 400,000 clones detected, around 70% appear once; the ten largest clones hold more than 9%. Germline values: CDR1 LGHNT, CDR2 FRNRAP. There are 13 residues in the CDR3. Trimming removed 6 bases from V and 5 bases from J, with 13 bases in between. Division of CD4+ cells produced a CD45RA+ naive subset and a CD45RA-negative memory subset. Sequencing was carried out using memory CD4+ T cells sorted from blood. Stated subset: CD45RA-negative fraction. The receptor was derived from a man aged 25 to 40 in good health. This chain joins TRBV12-5 and TRBJ1-1; D not certain. The CDR3 DNA is TGTGCTAGTGGCCCCGGTGGTTTTACTGAAGCTTTCTTT. Protein: CASGPGGFTEAFF.